Sequencing of this T cell receptor beta chain was carried out in a study of blood T cell repertoires in COVID-19. Background on the study: Samples taken during acute and convalescent COVID-19 were collected in the United States, Italy and Spain.

Trimming removed 4 bases at V and 7 bases at J, with 16 bases between. Germline loops: CDR1 SGHTA, CDR2 FQGNSA. The CDR3 runs 15 residues. The Seattle patients joined while their infection was active and were tracked longitudinally afterward. Study processing details: For nucleated cells, counts were estimated from reference gene primer amplification. Repertoires were generated with immunoSEQ multiplex PCR, while TCRdb's copy carries only in-frame clones and drops some. V and J calls and clone size are copied from that table; D and trimming were computed from the DNA. The table shows roughly 320,000 clones, with around nine tenths occurring only once.

Material for sequencing was peripheral blood. The origin of this receptor is a woman in her twenties or thirties with COVID-19, enrolled during active disease. The chain has TRBV7-2 and TRBJ2-2; perhaps TRBD2 as D (7 bases). The CDR3 coding sequence is TGTGCCAGCAGCTACCGGCTAGGGGGGGTCGGGGAGCTGTTTTTT. This gives the protein CASSYRLGGVGELFF.